This TCR beta chain emerged from a study of blood T cell repertoires in COVID-19. Study in general: Sample material is recorded as cDNA or gDNA derived from T cells, B-cell-depleted T cells, or PBMCs.

Authors' analysis steps: Amplification with reference gene primers provided the estimates of nucleated cell counts. Here immunoSEQ multiplex PCR was the method, and the copy in TCRdb shows in-frame clones only, minus some. That table supplies the V and J calls and clone size; D and trimming were determined from the DNA. The sample gives about 130,000 clones, about 84% of which show up once; approximately 5% is in the top ten. The clonotype originates from a human donor in a cohort sampled during active COVID-19. The sequenced sample was peripheral blood.

CDR3 region: CASSEGVQGPNSPLHF. CDR3 nucleotides: TGTGCCAGCAGTGAAGGGGTCCAGGGGCCTAATTCACCCCTCCACTTT. The chain uses TRBV2 and TRBJ1-6; D is possibly TRBD1 (6 bases). Per the germline V gene, CDR1 is SNHLY and CDR2 is FYNNEI. V gave up 1 base and J gave up 6 bases, with 13 bases separating them. The CDR3 has 16 amino acids.